The 3 T cell receptor beta chains below come from one sample, sequenced in a study of T cell responses to AZD1222 COVID-19 vaccine. Measured with immunoSEQ multiplex PCR; TCRdb has only the in-frame clones, and not every one. Of 100,000 to 150,000 clones in the sample, 90% were seen once. The material sequenced was peripheral blood, taken on day 0 of AZD1222 vaccination. These receptors were collected from an adult in good health.

The rearrangement joins TRBV10-2 to TRBJ2-2, with D unclear. Germline CDR1 reads WSHSY; CDR2 reads SAAADI. CDR3 length equals 17 residues. V lost 4 bases, J lost 6 bases, and 21 bases lay in between. The CDR3 bases are TGCGCCAGCAGTGCAACCCGGACCATTCCCCCCGCCGGGGAGCTGTTTTTT. Its protein product is CASSATRTIPPAGELFF.

The rearrangement uses TRBV4-3 and TRBJ1-5, with 7 bases identical to TRBD1. After removal of 0 bases from V and 5 bases from J, the junction contained 4 bases not matched to a gene. This CDR3 is built from 15 residues. Germline-derived CDR1 and CDR2 are LGHNA and YSLEER. CDR3 protein: CASSQEVGGYQPQHF. CDR3 in DNA: TGCGCCAGCAGCCAAGAAGTAGGGGGCTATCAGCCCCAGCATTTT.

V and J are TRBV19 and TRBJ1-6; no clear D. Trimming removed 8 bases at V and 8 bases at J, with 19 bases between. The CDR3 has 15 residues. Germline CDR1 is LNHDA and CDR2 is SQIVND (reference sequence). Written as DNA, the CDR3 is TGTGCCAGTGGACTCGGCGGGAGGGCGGATTCACCCCTCCACTTT. This codes for CASGLGGRADSPLHF.